The entry below describes one T cell receptor beta chain. This table comes from immunoSEQ multiplex PCR, and its TCRdb copy is limited to in-frame clones, with some not included. The sample includes under 200,000 clones, around nine tenths seen only once; the top ten take around 3.5%. This entry belongs to a study of blood T cell repertoires in COVID-19. Germline values: CDR1 KGHDR, CDR2 SFDVKD. The CDR3 runs 17 residues. Deletions cut 4 bases from V and 5 bases from J, with 23 bases between. The TCR was taken from a man aged 18 to 29 with active or convalescent COVID-19. V and J are TRBV24-1 and TRBJ2-7; possible D gene TRBD2, 5 bases. Sequenced input: peripheral blood. DNA of the CDR3: TGTGCCACCAGTGACGCTTCGCTTGGCAGCGGTATAGACGAGCAGTACTTC. Its protein is CATSDASLGSGIDEQYF.